Sequencing of this T cell receptor beta chain was carried out in a study of PD-1 blockade in mismatch repair-deficient tumors. Study information: All were previously treated, progressing patients with over 9 mismatch repair-deficient cancer types.

PCR or immunohistochemistry showed mismatch repair deficiency in every enrolled patient. Findings and caveats of the study: Rapid post-treatment expansion, then contraction, generally preceding radiologic response, marked tumor-resident clones.

As to this clone: The target antigen is unknown.

This table comes from immunoSEQ multiplex PCR, and its TCRdb copy is limited to in-frame clones, with some not included. The sample holds 40,000 or so clones; over 70% are singletons and the top ten take around 0.99%. V dropped 5 bases and J dropped 7; count of bases not matched to a gene: 2. This CDR3 comprises 12 residues. From germline, CDR1 is SGHVS and CDR2 FQNEAQ. The V call is TRBV7-8, the J call TRBJ2-1; 7 bases align to TRBD2. The source of this sequence is an adult with mismatch repair-deficient cancer. Here the sequenced sample was PBMCs, taken about 40 weeks after starting pembrolizumab. Here the CDR3 DNA reads TGTGCCAGCAGCAAGGGACTAAATGAGCAGTTCTTC. Its protein is CASSKGLNEQFF.